This TCR beta chain is from a study of blood T cell repertoires in COVID-19. Study context: T cells, B-cell-depleted T cells, or PBMCs provided the cDNA or gDNA that served as material.

Repertoires were generated with immunoSEQ multiplex PCR, while TCRdb's copy carries only in-frame clones and drops some. Among more than 200,000 clones listed, about 86% were seen once. Trimming removed 4 bases from V and 7 bases from J, with 14 bases in between. Germline V CDR1 and CDR2: SGHRS, YFSETQ. This CDR3 has 14 residues. The rearrangement uses TRBV5-1 and TRBJ1-4; the D gene is possibly TRBD1 (6 bases). Material: peripheral blood. This receptor was identified in a man older than 75 with acute or convalescent COVID-19. Written as DNA, the CDR3 is TGCGCCAGCAGCAAGGACAGCGGGGGTGAAAAACTGTTTTTT. This gives the protein CASSKDSGGEKLFF.